This T cell receptor (beta chain) was observed in a study of OX40 agonist ivuxolimab in advanced cancers. Study-wide context: The patients got ivuxolimab, which is an agonistic anti-OX40 (CD134) antibody.

Study findings and constraints: At 0.1 to 3.0 mg/kg, clonal expansion of CD4+ and CD8+ blood T cells had occurred by week 6.

The CDR3 has 8 residues if both end residues are counted. Germline V CDR1 and CDR2: SGHTA, FQGTGA. This clone was seen only a few times. Its matching antigen is unknown. As the CDR3 is not closed by the conserved phenylalanine or tryptophan, this likely results from a read error. Because the CDR3's place on the DNA is in doubt, the DNA is left out and the CDR3 is given as listed by TCRdb. Sequencing was performed with immunoSEQ multiplex PCR; in TCRdb, only in-frame clones are kept and a portion is missing. The table includes some 70,000 clones, 80% to 85% detected once. Sample: CD4+ or CD8+ T cells sorted from blood, taken in a trial of the OX40 agonist ivuxolimab. V gene TRBV7-3 combines with J gene TRBJ1-1. This TCR was recovered from an adult with an advanced solid tumor such as melanoma, head and neck, liver or kidney cancer. CDR3 loop: CASSLGSG.